The clone carrying this T cell receptor (beta chain) was seen repeatedly, ten times or more. A NOSPECS grade of at least 4, a Clinical Activity Score of at least 3 and duration under 3 months were recorded in ophthalmopathy patients. These data originate in a study of T cells in Graves' hyperthyroidism and ophthalmopathy. The source material, RNA transcripts, was used to amplify TCR beta CDR3 regions. Using the HTBI primer set, a first-round RT-PCR was run on the TCR CDR3. TCRdb reanalysed the multiplex PCR reads using MiXCR and keeps one entry per CDR3 protein. The profile shows around 570,000 distinct CDR3 sequences, less than 20% of them singletons. Germline CDR1 LGHDT, CDR2 YNNKEL (reference sequence). The CDR3 contains 14 residues. V was shortened by 1 base and J by 9 bases, with 13 bases between the two germline ends.

This chain uses TRBV3-1 with TRBJ2-1; D may be TRBD2 (5 bases). The receptor comes from a middle-aged man with Graves' ophthalmopathy. Specimen: blood. This CDR3 reads CASSQGSTRTEQFF. CDR3 in DNA: TGTGCCAGCAGCCAAGGATCTACTAGGACTGAGCAGTTCTTC.